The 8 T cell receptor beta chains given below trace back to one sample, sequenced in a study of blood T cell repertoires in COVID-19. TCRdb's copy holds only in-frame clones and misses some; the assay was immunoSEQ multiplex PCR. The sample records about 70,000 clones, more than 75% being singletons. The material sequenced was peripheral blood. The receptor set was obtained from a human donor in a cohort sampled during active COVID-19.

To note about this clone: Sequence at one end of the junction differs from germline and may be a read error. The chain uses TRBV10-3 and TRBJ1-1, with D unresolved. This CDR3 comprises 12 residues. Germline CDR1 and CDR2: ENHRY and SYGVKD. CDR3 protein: CAISELKTEAFF. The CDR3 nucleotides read TGTGCCATCAGTGAACTGAAGACTGAAGCTTTCTTT.

This CDR3 is CASSVERVGNTIYF. DNA of the CDR3: TGTGCCAGCAGCGTAGAGCGGGTTGGAAACACCATATATTTT. This chain joins TRBV9 and TRBJ1-3; D gene ambiguous. CDR1 and CDR2 (germline): SGDLS, YYNGEE. Trimming removed 0 bases at V and 3 bases at J, with 7 bases between. The length of the CDR3 is 14 residues.

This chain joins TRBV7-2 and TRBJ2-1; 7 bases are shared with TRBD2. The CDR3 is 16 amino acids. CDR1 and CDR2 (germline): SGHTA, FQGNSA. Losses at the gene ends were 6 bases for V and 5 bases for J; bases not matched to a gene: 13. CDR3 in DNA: TGTGCCAGCAGACTAAGGCTGGGGGGGGATGACAATGAGCAGTTCTTC. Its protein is CASRLRLGGDDNEQFF.

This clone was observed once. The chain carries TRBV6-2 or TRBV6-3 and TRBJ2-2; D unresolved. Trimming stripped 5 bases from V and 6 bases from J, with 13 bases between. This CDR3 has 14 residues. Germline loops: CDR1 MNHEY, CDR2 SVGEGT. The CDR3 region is CASSLPLRAGELFF. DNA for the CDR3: TGTGCCAGCAGTCTGCCTTTGCGCGCCGGGGAGCTGTTTTTT.

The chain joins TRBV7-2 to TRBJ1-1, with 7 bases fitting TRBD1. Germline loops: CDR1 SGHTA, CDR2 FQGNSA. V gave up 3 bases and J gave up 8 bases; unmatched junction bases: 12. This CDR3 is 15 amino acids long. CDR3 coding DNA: TGTGCCAGCAGCTTGAGCAGGGGGAGGACGATAGAAGCTTTCTTT. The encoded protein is CASSLSRGRTIEAFF.

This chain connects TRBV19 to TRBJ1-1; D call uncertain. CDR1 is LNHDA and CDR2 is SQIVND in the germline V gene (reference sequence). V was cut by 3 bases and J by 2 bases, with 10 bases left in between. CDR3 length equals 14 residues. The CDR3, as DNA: TGTGCCAGTAGTATGGCGGAGAGAAACACTGAAGCTTTCTTT. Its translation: CASSMAERNTEAFF. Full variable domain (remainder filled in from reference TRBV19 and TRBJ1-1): DGGITQSPKYLFRKEGQNVTLSCEQNLNHDAMYWYRQDPGQGLRLIYYSQIVNDFQKGDIAEGYSVSREKKESFPLTVTSAQKNPTAFYLCASSMAERNTEAFFGQGTRLTVV.

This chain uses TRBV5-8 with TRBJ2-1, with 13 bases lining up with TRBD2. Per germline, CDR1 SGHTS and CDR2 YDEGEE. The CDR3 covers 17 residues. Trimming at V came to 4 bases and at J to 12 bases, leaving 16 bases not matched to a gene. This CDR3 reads CASSTSYTSGRAERQFF. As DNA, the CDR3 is TGTGCCAGCAGCACCAGCTATACTAGCGGGAGGGCCGAGCGGCAGTTCTTC.

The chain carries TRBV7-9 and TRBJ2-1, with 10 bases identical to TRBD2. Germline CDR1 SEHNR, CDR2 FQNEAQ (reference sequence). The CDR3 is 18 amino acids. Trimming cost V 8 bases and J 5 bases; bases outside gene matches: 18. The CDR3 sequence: CASGGGGPSGRRDNEQFF. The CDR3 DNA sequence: TGTGCCAGCGGGGGGGGCGGGCCTAGCGGGAGAAGGGACAATGAGCAGTTCTTC.